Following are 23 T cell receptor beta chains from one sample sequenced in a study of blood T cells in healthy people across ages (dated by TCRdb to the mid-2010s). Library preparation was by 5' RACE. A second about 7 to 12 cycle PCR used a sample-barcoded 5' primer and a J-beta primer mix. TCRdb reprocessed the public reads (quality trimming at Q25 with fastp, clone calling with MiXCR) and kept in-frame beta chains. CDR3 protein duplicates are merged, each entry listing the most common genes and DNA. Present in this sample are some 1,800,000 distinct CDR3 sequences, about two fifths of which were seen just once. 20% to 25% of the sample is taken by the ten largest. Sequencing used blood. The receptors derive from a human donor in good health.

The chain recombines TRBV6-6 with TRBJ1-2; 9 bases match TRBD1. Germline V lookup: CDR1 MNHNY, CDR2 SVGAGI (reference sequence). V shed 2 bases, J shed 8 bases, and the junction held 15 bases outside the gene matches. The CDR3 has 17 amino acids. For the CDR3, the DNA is TGTGCCAGCAGTTACGATACAGGGACAGGGTCAGCTATCGGCTACACCTTC. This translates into CASSYDTGTGSAIGYTF.

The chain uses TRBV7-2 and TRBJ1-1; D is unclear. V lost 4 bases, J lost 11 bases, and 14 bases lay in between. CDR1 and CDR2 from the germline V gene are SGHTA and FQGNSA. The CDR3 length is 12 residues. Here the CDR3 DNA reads TGTGCCAGCAGCTCAACAGAGGTGGGGGCTTTCTTT. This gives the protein CASSSTEVGAFF.

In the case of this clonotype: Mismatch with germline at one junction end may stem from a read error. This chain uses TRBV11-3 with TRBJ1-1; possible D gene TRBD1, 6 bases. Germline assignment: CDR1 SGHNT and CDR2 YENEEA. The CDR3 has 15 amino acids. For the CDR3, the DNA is TGTGCCAGTAGCTCTGAGGGGGGGACGAACACTGAAGCTTTCTTT. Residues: CASSSEGGTNTEAFF.

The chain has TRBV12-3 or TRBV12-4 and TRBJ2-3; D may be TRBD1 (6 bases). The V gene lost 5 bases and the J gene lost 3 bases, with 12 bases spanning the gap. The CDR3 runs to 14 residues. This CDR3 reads CASSPRTETDTQYF. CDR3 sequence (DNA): TGTGCCAGCAGTCCAAGGACAGAAACAGATACGCAGTATTTT.

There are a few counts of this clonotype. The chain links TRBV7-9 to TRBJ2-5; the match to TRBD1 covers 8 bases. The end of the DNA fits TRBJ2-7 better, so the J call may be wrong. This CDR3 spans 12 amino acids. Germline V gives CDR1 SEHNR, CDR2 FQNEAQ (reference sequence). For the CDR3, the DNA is TGTGCCAGCAGCACTGGGACAGGCGAGCAGTACTTC. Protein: CASSTGTGEQYF.

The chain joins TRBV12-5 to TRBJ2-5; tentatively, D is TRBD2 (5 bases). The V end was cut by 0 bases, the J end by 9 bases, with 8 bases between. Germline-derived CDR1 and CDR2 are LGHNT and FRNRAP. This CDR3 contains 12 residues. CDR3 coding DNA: TGTGCTAGTGGTTTGGTAGAGCGGCCCCAGTACTTC. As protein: CASGLVERPQYF.

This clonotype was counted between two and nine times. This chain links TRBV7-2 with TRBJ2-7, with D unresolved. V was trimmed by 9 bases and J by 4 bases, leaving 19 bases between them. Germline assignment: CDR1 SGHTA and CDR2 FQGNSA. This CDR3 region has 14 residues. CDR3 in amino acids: CASGWPLPIYEQYF. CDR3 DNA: TGTGCCAGTGGGTGGCCTTTGCCGATTTACGAGCAGTACTTC.

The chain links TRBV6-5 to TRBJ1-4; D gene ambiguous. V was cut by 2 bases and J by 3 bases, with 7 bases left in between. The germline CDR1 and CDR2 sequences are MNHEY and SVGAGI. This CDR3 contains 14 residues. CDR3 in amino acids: CASSYAGANEKLFF. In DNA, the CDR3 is TGTGCCAGCAGTTACGCGGGAGCTAATGAAAAACTGTTTTTT.

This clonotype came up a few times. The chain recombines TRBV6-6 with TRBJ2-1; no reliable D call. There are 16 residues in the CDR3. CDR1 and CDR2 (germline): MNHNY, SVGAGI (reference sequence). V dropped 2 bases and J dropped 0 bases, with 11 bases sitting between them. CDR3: CASSYDFPSSYNEQFF. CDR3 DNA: TGTGCCAGCAGTTACGACTTTCCCAGCTCCTACAATGAGCAGTTCTTC.

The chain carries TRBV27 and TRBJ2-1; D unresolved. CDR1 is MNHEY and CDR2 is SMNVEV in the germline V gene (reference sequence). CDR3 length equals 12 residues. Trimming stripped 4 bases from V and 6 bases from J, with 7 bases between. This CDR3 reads CASSSIGNEQFF. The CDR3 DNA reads TGTGCCAGCAGTTCGATTGGCAATGAGCAGTTCTTC.

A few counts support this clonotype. The CDR3 loop is CASNQGVGSPLHF. As DNA, the CDR3 is TGTGCCAGCAACCAGGGGGTTGGTTCACCCCTCCACTTT. The rearrangement links TRBV6-2 or TRBV6-3 to TRBJ1-6, with TRBD1 matching 7 bases. This CDR3 contains 13 residues. With V trimmed by 7 bases and J by 9 bases, 6 bases remained unmatched. Per the germline V gene, CDR1 is MNHEY and CDR2 is SVGEGT.

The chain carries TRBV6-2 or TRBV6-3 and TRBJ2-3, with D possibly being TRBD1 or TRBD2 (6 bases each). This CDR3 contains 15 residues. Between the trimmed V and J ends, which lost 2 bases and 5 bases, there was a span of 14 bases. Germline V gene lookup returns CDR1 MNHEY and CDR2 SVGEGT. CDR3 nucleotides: TGTGCCAGCAGTTACCTACAGGGACTGGAAGATACGCAGTATTTT. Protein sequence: CASSYLQGLEDTQYF.

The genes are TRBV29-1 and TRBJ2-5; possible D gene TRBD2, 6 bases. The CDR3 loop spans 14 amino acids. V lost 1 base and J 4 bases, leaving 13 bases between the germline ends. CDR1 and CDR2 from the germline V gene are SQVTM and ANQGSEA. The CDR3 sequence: CSVEGRDPRETQYF. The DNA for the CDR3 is TGCAGCGTTGAAGGGAGGGATCCAAGAGAGACCCAGTACTTC. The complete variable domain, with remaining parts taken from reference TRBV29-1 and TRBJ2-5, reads SAVISQKPSRDICQRGTSLTIQCQVDSQVTMMFWYRQQPGQSLTLIATANQGSEATYESGFVIDKFPISRPNLTFSTLTVSNMSPEDSSIYLCSVEGRDPRETQYFGPGTRLLVL.

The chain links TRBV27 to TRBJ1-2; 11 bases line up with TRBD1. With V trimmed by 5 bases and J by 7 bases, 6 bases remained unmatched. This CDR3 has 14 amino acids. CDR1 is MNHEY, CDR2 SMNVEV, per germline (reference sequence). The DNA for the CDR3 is TGTGCCAGCAGTAGACCCGGGACAGGGGGTGGCTACACCTTC. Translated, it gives CASSRPGTGGGYTF.

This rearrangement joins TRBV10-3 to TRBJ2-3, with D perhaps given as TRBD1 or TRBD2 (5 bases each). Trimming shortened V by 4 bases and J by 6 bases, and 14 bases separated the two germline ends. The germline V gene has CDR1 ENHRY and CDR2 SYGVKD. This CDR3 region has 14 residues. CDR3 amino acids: CAISVSIEGDTQYF. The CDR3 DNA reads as TGTGCCATCAGTGTGTCGATCGAGGGGGATACGCAGTATTTT.

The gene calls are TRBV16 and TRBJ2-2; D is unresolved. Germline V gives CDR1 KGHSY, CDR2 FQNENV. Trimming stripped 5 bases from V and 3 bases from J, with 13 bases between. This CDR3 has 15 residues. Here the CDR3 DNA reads TGTGCCAGCAGCGCCCGAGCCTTCCACACCGGGGAGCTGTTTTTT. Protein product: CASSARAFHTGELFF. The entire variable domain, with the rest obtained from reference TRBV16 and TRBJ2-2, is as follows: GEEVAQTPKHLVRGEGQKAKLYCAPIKGHSYVFWYQQVLKNEFKFLISFQNENVFDETGMPKERFSAKCLPNSPCSLEIQATKLEDSAVYFCASSARAFHTGELFFGEGSRLTVL.

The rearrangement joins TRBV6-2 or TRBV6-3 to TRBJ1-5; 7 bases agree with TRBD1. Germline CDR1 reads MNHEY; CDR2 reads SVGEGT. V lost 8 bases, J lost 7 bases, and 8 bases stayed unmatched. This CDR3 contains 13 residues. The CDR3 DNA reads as TGTGCCAGCTACAGGGGAACGAGACAGCCCCAGCATTTT. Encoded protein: CASYRGTRQPQHF.

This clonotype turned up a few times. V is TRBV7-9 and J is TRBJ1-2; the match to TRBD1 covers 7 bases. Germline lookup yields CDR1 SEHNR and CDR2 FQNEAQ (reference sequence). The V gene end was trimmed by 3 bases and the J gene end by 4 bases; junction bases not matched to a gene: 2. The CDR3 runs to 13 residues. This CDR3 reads CASSFHRGYGYTF. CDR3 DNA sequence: TGTGCCAGCAGCTTCCACAGGGGCTATGGCTACACCTTC.

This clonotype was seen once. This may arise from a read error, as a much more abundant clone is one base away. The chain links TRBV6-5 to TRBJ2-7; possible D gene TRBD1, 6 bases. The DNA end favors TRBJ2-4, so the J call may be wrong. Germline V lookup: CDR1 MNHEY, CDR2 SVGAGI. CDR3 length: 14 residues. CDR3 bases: TGTGCCAGCAGCTTTACAGGGAATTGGAACATTCAGTACTTC. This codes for CASSFTGNWNIQYF.

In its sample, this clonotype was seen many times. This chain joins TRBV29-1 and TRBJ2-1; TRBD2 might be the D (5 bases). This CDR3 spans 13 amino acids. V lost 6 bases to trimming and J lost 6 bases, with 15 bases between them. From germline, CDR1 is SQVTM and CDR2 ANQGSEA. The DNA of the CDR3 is TGCAGCGTCATAGGGCGGGCGGTCAATGAGCAGTTCTTC. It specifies CSVIGRAVNEQFF.

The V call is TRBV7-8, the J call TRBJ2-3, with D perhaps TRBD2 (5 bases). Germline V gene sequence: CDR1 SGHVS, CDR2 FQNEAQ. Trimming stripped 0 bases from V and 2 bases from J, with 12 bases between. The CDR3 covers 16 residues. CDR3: CASSLAPRLLTDTQYF. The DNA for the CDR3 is TGTGCCAGCAGCTTAGCCCCTCGACTACTCACAGATACGCAGTATTTT.

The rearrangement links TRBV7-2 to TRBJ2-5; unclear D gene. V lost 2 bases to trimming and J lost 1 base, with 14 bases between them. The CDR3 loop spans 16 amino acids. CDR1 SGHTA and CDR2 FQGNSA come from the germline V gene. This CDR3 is CASSLSLGSGQETQYF. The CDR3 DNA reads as TGTGCCAGCAGCTTATCCCTCGGGTCAGGCCAAGAGACCCAGTACTTC.

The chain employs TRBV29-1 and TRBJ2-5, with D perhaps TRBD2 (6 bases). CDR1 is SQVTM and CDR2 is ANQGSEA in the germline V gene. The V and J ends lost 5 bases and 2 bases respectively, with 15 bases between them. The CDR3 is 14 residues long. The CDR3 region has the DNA TGCAGCGTTTTTCATACGGGGGAACAAGAGACCCAGTACTTC. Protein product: CSVFHTGEQETQYF.